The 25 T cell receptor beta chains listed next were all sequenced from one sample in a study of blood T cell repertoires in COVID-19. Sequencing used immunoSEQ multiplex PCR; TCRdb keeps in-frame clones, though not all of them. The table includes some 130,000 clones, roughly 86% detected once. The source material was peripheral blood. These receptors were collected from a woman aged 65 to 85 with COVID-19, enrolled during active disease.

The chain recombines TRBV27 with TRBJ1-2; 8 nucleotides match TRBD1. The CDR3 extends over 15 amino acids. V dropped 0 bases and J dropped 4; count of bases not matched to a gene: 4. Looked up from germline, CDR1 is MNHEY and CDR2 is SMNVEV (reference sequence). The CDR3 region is CASSLSRGRGYGYTF. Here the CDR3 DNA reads TGTGCCAGCAGTTTATCCAGGGGGCGAGGCTATGGCTACACCTTC.

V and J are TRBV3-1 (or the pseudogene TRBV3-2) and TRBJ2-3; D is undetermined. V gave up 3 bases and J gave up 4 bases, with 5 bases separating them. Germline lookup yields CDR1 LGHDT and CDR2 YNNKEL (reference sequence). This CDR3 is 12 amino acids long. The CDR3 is CASSHRADTQYF. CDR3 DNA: TGTGCCAGCAGCCATCGGGCAGATACGCAGTATTTT.

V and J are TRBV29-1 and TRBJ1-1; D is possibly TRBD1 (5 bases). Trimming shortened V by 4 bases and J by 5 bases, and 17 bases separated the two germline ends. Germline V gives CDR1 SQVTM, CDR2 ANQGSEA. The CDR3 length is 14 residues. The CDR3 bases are TGCAGCGTTGCGGGAGAGGGGCTAGCTACTGAAGCTTTCTTT. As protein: CSVAGEGLATEAFF.

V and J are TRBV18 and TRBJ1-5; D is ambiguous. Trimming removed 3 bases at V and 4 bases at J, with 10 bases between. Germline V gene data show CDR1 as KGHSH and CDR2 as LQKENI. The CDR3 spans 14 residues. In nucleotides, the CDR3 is TGTGCCAGCTCACCGTCTACGGGGAATCAGCCCCAGCATTTT. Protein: CASSPSTGNQPQHF.

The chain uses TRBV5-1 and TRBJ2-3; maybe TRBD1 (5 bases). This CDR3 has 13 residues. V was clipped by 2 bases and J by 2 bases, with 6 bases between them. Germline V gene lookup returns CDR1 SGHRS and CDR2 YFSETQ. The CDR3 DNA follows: TGCGCCAGCAGCTTACAGGTCACAGATACGCAGTATTTT. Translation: CASSLQVTDTQYF.

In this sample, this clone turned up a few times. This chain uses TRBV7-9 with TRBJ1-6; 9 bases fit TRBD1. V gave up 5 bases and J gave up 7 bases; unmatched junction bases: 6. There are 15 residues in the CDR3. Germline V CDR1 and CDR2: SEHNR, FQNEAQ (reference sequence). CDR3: CASSTGQGWNSPLHF. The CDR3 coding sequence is TGTGCCAGCAGCACGGGACAGGGCTGGAATTCACCCCTCCACTTT.

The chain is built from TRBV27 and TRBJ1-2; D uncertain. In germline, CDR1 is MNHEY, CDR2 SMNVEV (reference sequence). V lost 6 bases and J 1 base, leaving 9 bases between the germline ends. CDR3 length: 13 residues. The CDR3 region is CASSETRNYGYTF. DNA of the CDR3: TGTGCCAGCAGCGAAACACGTAACTATGGCTACACCTTC.

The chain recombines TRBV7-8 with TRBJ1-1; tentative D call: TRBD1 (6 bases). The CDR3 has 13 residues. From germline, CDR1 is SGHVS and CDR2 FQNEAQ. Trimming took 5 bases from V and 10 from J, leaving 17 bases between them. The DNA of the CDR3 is TGTGCCAGCAGCCTACAGGGCCGGCTGGGAGCTTTCTTT. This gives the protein CASSLQGRLGAFF.

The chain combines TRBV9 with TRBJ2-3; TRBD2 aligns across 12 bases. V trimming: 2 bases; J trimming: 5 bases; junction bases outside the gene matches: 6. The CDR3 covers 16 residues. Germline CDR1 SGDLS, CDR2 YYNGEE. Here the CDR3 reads CASSVLAGGHGDTQYF. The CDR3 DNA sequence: TGTGCCAGCAGCGTGCTAGCGGGGGGGCATGGAGATACGCAGTATTTT.

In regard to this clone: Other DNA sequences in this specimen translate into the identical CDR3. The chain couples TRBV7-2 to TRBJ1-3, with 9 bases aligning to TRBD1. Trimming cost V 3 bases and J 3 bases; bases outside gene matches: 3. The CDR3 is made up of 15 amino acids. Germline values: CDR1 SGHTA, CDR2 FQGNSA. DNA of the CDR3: TGTGCCAGCAGCTTCGGACAGGGGAGTGGAAACACCATATATTTT. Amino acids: CASSFGQGSGNTIYF. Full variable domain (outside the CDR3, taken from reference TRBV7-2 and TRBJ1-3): GAGVSQSPSNKVTEKGKDVELRCDPISGHTALYWYRQSLGQGLEFLIYFQGNSAPDKSGLPSDRFSAERTGGSVSTLTIQRTQQEDSAVYLCASSFGQGSGNTIYFGEGSWLTVV.

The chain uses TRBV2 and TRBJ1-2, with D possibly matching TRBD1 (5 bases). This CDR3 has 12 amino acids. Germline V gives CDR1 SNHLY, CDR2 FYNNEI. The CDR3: CARARADYGYTF. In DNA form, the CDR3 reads TGTGCAAGGGCCAGGGCGGACTATGGCTACACCTTC.

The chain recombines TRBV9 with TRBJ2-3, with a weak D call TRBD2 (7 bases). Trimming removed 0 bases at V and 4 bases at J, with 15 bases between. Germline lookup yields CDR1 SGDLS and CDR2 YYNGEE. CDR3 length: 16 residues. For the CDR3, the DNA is TGTGCCAGCAGCGTAGCAGGTGGGGGGGCTCCAGATACGCAGTATTTT. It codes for CASSVAGGGAPDTQYF.

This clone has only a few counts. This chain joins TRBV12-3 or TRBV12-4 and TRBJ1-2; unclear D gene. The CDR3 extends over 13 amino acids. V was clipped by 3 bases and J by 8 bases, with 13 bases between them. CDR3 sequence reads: CASSLGGGFGYTF. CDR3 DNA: TGTGCCAGCAGTTTGGGTGGAGGGTTCGGCTACACCTTC.

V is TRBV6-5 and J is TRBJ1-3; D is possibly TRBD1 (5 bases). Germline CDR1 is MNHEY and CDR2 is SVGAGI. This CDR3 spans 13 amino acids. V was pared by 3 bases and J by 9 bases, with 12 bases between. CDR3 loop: CASSYGARGTIYF. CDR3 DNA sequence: TGTGCCAGCAGTTATGGGGCCCGCGGCACCATATATTTT.

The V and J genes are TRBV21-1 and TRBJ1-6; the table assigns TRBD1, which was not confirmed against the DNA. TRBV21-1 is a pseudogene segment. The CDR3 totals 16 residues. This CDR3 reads CASTTGTGAYNSPLHF. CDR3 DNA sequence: TGTGCCAGCACGACAGGGACAGGGGCATATAATTCACCCCTCCACTTT.

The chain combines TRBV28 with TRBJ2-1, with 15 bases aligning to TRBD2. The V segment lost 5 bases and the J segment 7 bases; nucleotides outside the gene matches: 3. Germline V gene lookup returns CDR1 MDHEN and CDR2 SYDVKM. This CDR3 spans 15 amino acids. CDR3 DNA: TGTGCCAGCAGTCCCGGACTAGCGGGGGGGAATGAGCAGTTCTTC. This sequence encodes CASSPGLAGGNEQFF.

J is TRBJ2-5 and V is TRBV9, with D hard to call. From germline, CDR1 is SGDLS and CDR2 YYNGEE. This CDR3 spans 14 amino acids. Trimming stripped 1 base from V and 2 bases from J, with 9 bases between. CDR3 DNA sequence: TGTGCCAGCAGCGTACGTCCAACTCAAGAGACCCAGTACTTC. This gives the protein CASSVRPTQETQYF.

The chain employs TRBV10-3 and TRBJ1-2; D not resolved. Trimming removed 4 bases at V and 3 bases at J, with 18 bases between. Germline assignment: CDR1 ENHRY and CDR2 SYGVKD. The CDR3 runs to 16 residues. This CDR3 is CAISGSPVIRDYGYTF. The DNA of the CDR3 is TGTGCCATCAGTGGCTCACCCGTAATAAGAGACTATGGCTACACCTTC.

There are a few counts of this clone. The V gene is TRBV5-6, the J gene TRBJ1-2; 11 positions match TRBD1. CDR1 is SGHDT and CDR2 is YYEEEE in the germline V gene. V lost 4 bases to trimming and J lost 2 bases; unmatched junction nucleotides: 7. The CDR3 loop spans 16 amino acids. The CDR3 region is CASSPGTGGANYGYTF. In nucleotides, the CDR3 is TGTGCCAGCAGCCCCGGGACAGGGGGAGCAAACTATGGCTACACCTTC.

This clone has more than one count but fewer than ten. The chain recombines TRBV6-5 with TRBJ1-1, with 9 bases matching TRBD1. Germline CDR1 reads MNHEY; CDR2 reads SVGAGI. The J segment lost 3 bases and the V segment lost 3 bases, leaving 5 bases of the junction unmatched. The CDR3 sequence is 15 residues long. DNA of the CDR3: TGTGCCAGCAGTTATGGGACAGGGCAGGACACTGAAGCTTTCTTT. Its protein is CASSYGTGQDTEAFF.

CDR3 amino acids: CASSGAGAQEQYF. The CDR3, as DNA: TGCGCCAGCAGCGGGGCAGGGGCCCAAGAGCAGTACTTC. The V and J genes are TRBV5-1 and TRBJ2-7; perhaps TRBD1 as D (6 bases). CDR3 length equals 13 residues. Germline V gives CDR1 SGHRS, CDR2 YFSETQ. V was shortened by 4 bases and J by 7 bases, with 15 bases between the two germline ends.

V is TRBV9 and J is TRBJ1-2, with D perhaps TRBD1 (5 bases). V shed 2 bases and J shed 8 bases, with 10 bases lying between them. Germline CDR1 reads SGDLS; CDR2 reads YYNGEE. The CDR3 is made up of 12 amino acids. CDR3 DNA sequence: TGTGCCAGCAGCGTCCAGGGTAAAGGCTACACCTTC. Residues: CASSVQGKGYTF.

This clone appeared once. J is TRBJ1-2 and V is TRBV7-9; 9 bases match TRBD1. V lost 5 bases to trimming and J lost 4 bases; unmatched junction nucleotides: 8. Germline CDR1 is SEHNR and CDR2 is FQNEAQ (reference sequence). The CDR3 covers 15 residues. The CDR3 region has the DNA TGTGCCAGCAGCCTACAGGGGGCCGTCCCCTATGGCTACACCTTC. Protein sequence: CASSLQGAVPYGYTF.

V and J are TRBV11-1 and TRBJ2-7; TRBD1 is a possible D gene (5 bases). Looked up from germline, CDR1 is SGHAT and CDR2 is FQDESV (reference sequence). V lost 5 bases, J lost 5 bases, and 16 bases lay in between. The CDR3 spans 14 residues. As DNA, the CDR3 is TGTGCCAGCAGCCTCTCGGCAGGGCCCAACGAGCAGTACTTC. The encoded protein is CASSLSAGPNEQYF.

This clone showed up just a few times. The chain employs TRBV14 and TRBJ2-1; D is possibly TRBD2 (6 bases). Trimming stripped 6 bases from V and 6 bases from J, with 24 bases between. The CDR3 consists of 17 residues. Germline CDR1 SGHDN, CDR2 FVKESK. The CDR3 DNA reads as TGTGCCAGCAGTCAGATCATCGGCGGGGTCTTCGCCAATGAGCAGTTCTTC. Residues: CASSQIIGGVFANEQFF.